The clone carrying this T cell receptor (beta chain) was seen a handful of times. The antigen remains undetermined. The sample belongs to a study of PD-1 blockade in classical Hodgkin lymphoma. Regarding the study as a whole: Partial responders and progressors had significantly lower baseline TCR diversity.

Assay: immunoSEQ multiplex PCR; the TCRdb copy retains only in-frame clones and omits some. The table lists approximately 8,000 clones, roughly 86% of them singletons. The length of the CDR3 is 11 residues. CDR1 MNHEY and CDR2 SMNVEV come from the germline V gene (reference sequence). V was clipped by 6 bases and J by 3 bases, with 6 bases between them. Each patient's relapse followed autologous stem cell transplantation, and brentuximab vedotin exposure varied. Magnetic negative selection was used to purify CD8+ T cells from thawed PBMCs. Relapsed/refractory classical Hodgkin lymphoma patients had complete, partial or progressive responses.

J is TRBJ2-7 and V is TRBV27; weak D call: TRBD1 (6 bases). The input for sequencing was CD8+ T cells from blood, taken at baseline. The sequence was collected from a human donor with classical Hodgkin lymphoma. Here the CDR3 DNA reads TGTGCCAGCAGGACAGGCTACGAGCAGTACTTC. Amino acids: CASRTGYEQYF.